The present entry profiles one T cell receptor beta chain with its context. Its specificity is unknown. These data are taken from a study of beta chain features in type 1 diabetes. Germline assignment: CDR1 SGDLS and CDR2 YYNGEE. V lost 2 bases and J lost 2, with 7 bases in between. This CDR3 region has 13 residues. Study-level results: People with Type 1 diabetes carried modestly yet significantly shorter TCRB CDR3s in all four CD4+ subsets. PCR may have favored shorter templates equally in patients and controls.

Since all of the isolated RNA was reverse transcribed, expressed TCRB transcripts were what got sequenced. An average approximately 3.3 million reads came from naive, central memory and regulatory T cell samples. Data came from immunoSEQ multiplex PCR; TCRdb stores just in-frame clones and leaves some out. The sample records under 300,000 clones, roughly 17% being singletons. The chain links TRBV9 to TRBJ1-1; D gene uncertain. Sequenced input: naive CD4+ T cells from blood. This receptor was identified in a man aged 25-45 years with type 1 diabetes. CDR3 residues: CASSVNINTEAFF. CDR3 in DNA: TGTGCCAGCAGCGTGAACATTAACACTGAAGCTTTCTTT.